One sample yielded the 5 T cell receptor beta chains listed below, sequenced in a study of cytomegalovirus exposure and HLA in healthy donors (dated by TCRdb to 2016 to 2017). The library was prepared using the immunoSEQ multiplex PCR assay. In its TCRdb copy, this immuneACCESS table keeps in-frame sequences only and misses some clones. Where compared with another copy, unresolved V genes explain less than half of these, and the others have no known cause. This sample holds some 60,000 clones; 90% to 97% were observed only once. 0.9% to 1% of the sample is in the top ten clones. Sequencing was carried out using PBMCs. The receptors were sampled from a man between 18 and 29 years old in good health and CMV-seronegative.

The chain is built from TRBV9 and TRBJ2-1, with D possibly being TRBD1 (5 bases). Trimming took 3 bases from V and 6 from J, leaving 7 bases between them. Germline loops: CDR1 SGDLS, CDR2 YYNGEE. The CDR3 spans 12 residues. The CDR3, as DNA: TGTGCCAGCAGCGAGGGGCTCAATGAGCAGTTCTTC. This encodes CASSEGLNEQFF.

V is TRBV10-1 and J is TRBJ2-1, with 9 positions matching TRBD2. Germline-derived CDR1 and CDR2 are WNHNN and SYGVQD (reference sequence). V was clipped by 3 bases and J by 0 bases; unmatched bases: 3. The CDR3 loop spans 16 amino acids. The CDR3 DNA reads TGCGCCAGCAGTGATATTAGCGGGAGCTCCTACAATGAGCAGTTCTTC. Residues: CASSDISGSSYNEQFF.

The V gene is TRBV19, the J gene TRBJ1-2; tentative D call: TRBD1 (6 bases). This CDR3 contains 15 residues. With 7 bases removed from V and 7 bases from J, the gap between germline ends came to 22 bases. Per germline, CDR1 LNHDA and CDR2 SQIVND (reference sequence). CDR3 DNA: TGTGCCAGTAAAGAAACAGGGCGTGGGGAAGCTGGCTACACCTTC. It encodes CASKETGRGEAGYTF.

Here the CDR3 reads CASSNHRGQGSYNEQFF. For the CDR3, the DNA is TGTGCCAGCAGTAACCACCGAGGACAGGGCTCCTACAATGAGCAGTTCTTC. The chain links TRBV7-9 to TRBJ2-1; TRBD1 agrees at 8 bases. There are 17 residues in the CDR3. J lost 0 bases, V lost 6 bases, and 10 bases had no gene match. The germline V gene has CDR1 SEHNR and CDR2 FQNEAQ (reference sequence).

This clone was picked up one time. J is TRBJ2-1 and V is TRBV29-1, with 9 bases that match TRBD2. Germline CDR1 and CDR2: SQVTM and ANQGSEA. CDR3 length equals 13 residues. With 7 bases clipped from V and 5 bases from J, the junction kept 6 bases outside the gene matches. The CDR3: CSAGRLADNEQFF. In DNA form, the CDR3 reads TGCAGCGCTGGAAGACTAGCGGACAATGAGCAGTTCTTC.